One and the same sample provided the 25 T cell receptor beta chains below, sequenced in a study of beta chain features in type 1 diabetes. Expressed TCRB transcripts were sequenced because the isolated RNA had all been reverse transcribed beforehand. Generated by immunoSEQ multiplex PCR, the TCRdb table keeps only in-frame clones and is missing some. Among a few hundred thousand clones listed, roughly 16% were seen once. The specimen was naive CD4+ T cells from blood. These TCRs come from a woman aged 18-29 years in good health.

In its sample, this clone was seen a few times. The V gene is TRBV4-1, the J gene TRBJ2-5; 9 bases match TRBD2. From germline, CDR1 is MGHRA and CDR2 YSYEKL. The CDR3 length is 13 residues. Losses at the gene ends were 6 bases for V and 5 bases for J; bases not matched to a gene: 4. Written as DNA, the CDR3 is TGCGCCAGCAGATGGCGGGAGGGTGAGACCCAGTACTTC. Translating it yields CASRWREGETQYF.

The table lists this clone with a few counts. Other DNA variants within this sample encode the same CDR3. J is TRBJ1-2 and V is TRBV5-1, with a possible D match to TRBD1 (6 bases). The germline gives CDR1 SGHRS, CDR2 YFSETQ. This CDR3 region has 12 residues. V was clipped by 4 bases and J by 4 bases, with 8 bases between them. CDR3: CASSPDSYGYTF. Here the CDR3 DNA reads TGCGCCAGCAGCCCGGACAGCTATGGCTACACCTTC.

The chain has TRBV29-1 and TRBJ2-1; tentative D call: TRBD1 (5 bases). This CDR3 has 14 amino acids. Germline CDR1 is SQVTM and CDR2 is ANQGSEA. Trimming left V 4 bases short and J 4 bases short, with 14 bases between. The CDR3 coding sequence is TGCAGCGTTGCAGGGCAGTACCCGTACAATGAGCAGTTCTTC. As protein: CSVAGQYPYNEQFF.

J is TRBJ2-5 and V is TRBV9; TRBD2 agrees at 8 bases. The CDR3 is made up of 16 amino acids. CDR1 SGDLS and CDR2 YYNGEE come from the germline V gene. J gave up 1 base and V 0 bases, and 5 bases lay outside the gene matches. Here the CDR3 reads CASSVVPSGGQETQYF. The CDR3 DNA is TGTGCCAGCAGCGTAGTTCCCAGCGGGGGCCAAGAGACCCAGTACTTC.

This clone was counted only a few times. The chain couples TRBV5-1 to TRBJ2-7; 11 nucleotides align to TRBD2. CDR3 length: 17 residues. Germline V gene sequence: CDR1 SGHRS, CDR2 YFSETQ. The ends lost 1 base at V and 3 bases at J; junction bases unmatched: 9. The DNA of the CDR3 is TGCGCCAGCAGCTTGACTAGCGGGAGTTGGGACGTCTACGAGCAGTACTTC. This gives the protein CASSLTSGSWDVYEQYF.

The V gene is TRBV30, the J gene TRBJ2-7; D gene ambiguous. This CDR3 comprises 14 residues. Germline V gene sequence: CDR1 GTSNPN, CDR2 SVGIG (reference sequence). Trimming removed 3 bases from V and 2 bases from J, with 14 bases in between. This CDR3 reads CAWRRARNTYEQYF. CDR3 coding DNA: TGTGCCTGGAGAAGAGCGCGAAACACCTACGAGCAGTACTTC.

The chain recombines TRBV5-4 with TRBJ1-2, with 8 bases identical to TRBD1. This CDR3 has 14 residues. Germline assignment: CDR1 SGHNT and CDR2 YYREEE (reference sequence). Unmatched junction bases numbered 8, after V lost 4 bases and J lost 6 bases. Here the CDR3 DNA reads TGTGCCAGCAGCGCCCGGGACAGGATCGATGGCTACACCTTC. Translating gives CASSARDRIDGYTF.

There are a few counts of this clone. CDR3 DNA: TGCGCCAGCATGCGACAGGGGAACACCGGGGAGCTGTTTTTT. It encodes CASMRQGNTGELFF. V and J are TRBV5-1 and TRBJ2-2; 7 nucleotides agree with TRBD1. The CDR3 extends over 14 amino acids. The V segment lost 6 bases and the J segment 1 base; nucleotides outside the gene matches: 3. Germline V gene lookup returns CDR1 SGHRS and CDR2 YFSETQ.

The rearrangement uses TRBV27 and TRBJ1-1; 10 bases agree with TRBD1. With 4 bases clipped from V and 3 bases from J, the junction kept 2 bases outside the gene matches. This CDR3 is 14 amino acids long. From germline, CDR1 is MNHEY and CDR2 SMNVEV (reference sequence). DNA for the CDR3: TGTGCCAGCAGTTGGACAGGGGGGGACACTGAAGCTTTCTTT. Protein: CASSWTGGDTEAFF.

V usage is TRBV19 and J usage is TRBJ2-1, with D maybe TRBD2 (6 bases). V was pared by 5 bases and J by 2 bases, with 19 bases between. Germline V gene data show CDR1 as LNHDA and CDR2 as SQIVND (reference sequence). This CDR3 is built from 17 residues. The CDR3 here is CASSSATRRAAYNEQFF. The CDR3 DNA sequence: TGTGCCAGTAGTTCAGCGACTAGACGGGCGGCCTACAATGAGCAGTTCTTC.

V gene TRBV7-2 combines with J gene TRBJ2-1, with 9 nucleotides matching TRBD2. The CDR3 is 13 amino acids. Germline V gives CDR1 SGHTA, CDR2 FQGNSA. V shed 5 bases, J shed 6 bases, and the junction held 2 bases outside the gene matches. The CDR3 spells CASSVLAGNEQFF. The CDR3 DNA follows: TGTGCCAGCAGCGTACTAGCGGGCAATGAGCAGTTCTTC.

This clone has only a few counts. The genes are TRBV5-1 and TRBJ1-1; 10 bases align to TRBD1. Trimming took 3 bases from V and 8 from J; bases not matched to a gene: 7. Germline CDR1 is SGHRS and CDR2 is YFSETQ. This CDR3 contains 14 residues. This CDR3 reads CASSSGTGATEAFF. The CDR3 nucleotides are TGCGCCAGCAGCTCGGGGACAGGGGCGACGGAAGCTTTCTTT. The whole variable domain, remainder taken from reference TRBV5-1 and TRBJ1-1, is KAGVTQTPRYLIKTRGQQVTLSCSPISGHRSVSWYQQTPGQGLQFLFEYFSETQRNKGNFPGRFSGRQFSNSRSEMNVSTLELGDSALYLCASSSGTGATEAFFGQGTRLTVV.

The chain links TRBV7-8 to TRBJ2-2; possible D gene TRBD2, 6 bases. The CDR3 sequence is 16 residues long. Looked up from germline, CDR1 is SGHVS and CDR2 is FQNEAQ. Trimming took 7 bases from V and 5 from J, leaving 20 bases between them. This chain's CDR3 is CASTGAWEVLTGELFF. As DNA, the CDR3 is TGTGCCAGCACGGGTGCGTGGGAGGTTTTGACCGGGGAGCTGTTTTTT. Filled out from reference TRBV7-8 and TRBJ2-2, the complete variable domain reads GAGVSQSPRYKVAKRGQDVALRCDPISGHVSLFWYQQALGQGPEFLTYFQNEAQLDKSGLPSDRFFAERPEGSVSTLKIQRTQQEDSAVYLCASTGAWEVLTGELFFGEGSRLTVL.

The chain employs TRBV5-6 and TRBJ2-1; D gene ambiguous. CDR1 is SGHDT and CDR2 is YYEEEE in the germline V gene. CDR3 length: 11 amino acids. Deletions cut 4 bases from V and 4 bases from J, with 3 bases between. The CDR3 reads CASSAYNEQFF. Written as DNA, the CDR3 is TGTGCCAGCAGCGCGTACAATGAGCAGTTCTTC.

CDR3 sequence reads: CASSTRTVMPGVQFF. CDR3 sequence (DNA): TGTGCCAGCAGCACCCGGACAGTTATGCCAGGGGTGCAGTTCTTC. The chain recombines TRBV11-3 with TRBJ2-1; tentative D call: TRBD1 (6 bases). Germline loops: CDR1 SGHNT, CDR2 YENEEA. V was trimmed by 5 bases and J by 12 bases, leaving 23 bases between them. This CDR3 spans 15 amino acids.

V is TRBV7-2 and J is TRBJ2-7; D is unclear. This CDR3 has 14 residues. Germline assignment: CDR1 SGHTA and CDR2 FQGNSA. The germline V and J ends were trimmed by 4 bases and 1 base, with 11 bases remaining between them. CDR3 bases: TGTGCCAGCAGCTCGAGGCCCACATCCTACGAGCAGTACTTC. Translated, it gives CASSSRPTSYEQYF.

In its sample, this clone was seen a few times. The chain couples TRBV29-1 to TRBJ2-3, with 7 bases that match TRBD2. V dropped 7 bases and J dropped 5; count of bases not matched to a gene: 9. CDR1 is SQVTM, CDR2 ANQGSEA, per germline. This CDR3 has 13 amino acids. The CDR3 protein is CSAATPGGDTQYF. The CDR3 DNA sequence: TGCAGCGCCGCCACTCCGGGAGGAGATACGCAGTATTTT.

This sequence joins TRBV14 and TRBJ2-5; D call uncertain. Trimming took off 4 bases at V and 2 bases at J, with 11 bases between the two ends. CDR3 length: 14 residues. The V gene's germline CDR1 is SGHDN and CDR2 FVKESK. The CDR3 DNA is TGTGCCAGCAGCCTCCGTCCCAGGCAAGAGACCCAGTACTTC. Translated: CASSLRPRQETQYF.

The chain couples TRBV5-1 to TRBJ2-5; a possible D gene is TRBD1 (5 bases). The V end was cut by 5 bases, the J end by 5 bases, with 16 bases between. CDR3 length: 14 residues. In germline, CDR1 is SGHRS, CDR2 YFSETQ. The CDR3 DNA is TGCGCCAGCAGTTCTCGCCAGGGTCGGGAGACCCAGTACTTC. As protein: CASSSRQGRETQYF.

Only a few counts were recorded for this clone. For the CDR3, the DNA is TGCGCCAGCAGCTTGGAACAGGGGATATATGGCTACACCTTC. It translates to CASSLEQGIYGYTF. This chain joins TRBV5-1 and TRBJ1-2, with TRBD1 matching 7 bases. CDR3 length: 14 residues. The J segment lost 5 bases and the V segment lost 0 bases, leaving 4 bases of the junction unmatched. CDR1 is SGHRS, CDR2 YFSETQ, per germline.

In this sample, this clone turned up a few times. The J gene is TRBJ2-1, the V gene TRBV7-9, with 10 bases that match TRBD1. CDR3 size: 15 residues. Trimming cost V 6 bases and J 8 bases; bases outside gene matches: 10. Germline CDR1 is SEHNR and CDR2 is FQNEAQ (reference sequence). CDR3 sequence (DNA): TGTGCCAGCAGTCCAACCGGGACAGGGGACCATGAGCAGTTCTTC. Its translation: CASSPTGTGDHEQFF.

The chain carries TRBV30 and TRBJ1-5; D call uncertain. Germline V lookup: CDR1 GTSNPN, CDR2 SVGIG (reference sequence). V dropped 0 bases and J dropped 0 bases, with 12 bases sitting between them. The length of the CDR3 is 16 residues. CDR3 amino acids: CAWSVRERDSNQPQHF. The CDR3, as DNA: TGTGCCTGGAGTGTACGAGAAAGAGATAGCAATCAGCCCCAGCATTTT.

The chain recombines TRBV30 with TRBJ1-4, with a tentative D call TRBD1 (6 bases). CDR3 length: 15 residues. The germline V gene has CDR1 GTSNPN and CDR2 SVGIG (reference sequence). Trimming pared 2 bases from V and 12 bases from J, leaving 22 bases between. The CDR3 loop reads CAWSPRLRTVVELFF. In DNA, the CDR3 is TGTGCCTGGAGTCCACGCCTGCGGACAGTGGTGGAACTGTTTTTT.

This sequence joins TRBV5-4 and TRBJ2-7; TRBD2 matches 13 bases. Germline V gene lookup returns CDR1 SGHNT and CDR2 YYREEE (reference sequence). After removal of 0 bases from V and 1 base from J, the junction contained 1 base not matched to a gene. The CDR3 has 16 amino acids. The CDR3, as DNA: TGTGCCAGCAGCTTGGGGACTAGCGGGAGATCCTACGAGCAGTACTTC. This gives the protein CASSLGTSGRSYEQYF. The entire variable domain, with the rest obtained from reference TRBV5-4 and TRBJ2-7, is as follows: ETGVTQSPTHLIKTRGQQVTLRCSSQSGHNTVSWYQQALGQGPQFIFQYYREEENGRGNFPPRFSGLQFPNYSSELNVNALELDDSALYLCASSLGTSGRSYEQYFGPGTRLTVT.

The V call is TRBV4-3, the J call TRBJ2-3, with 12 bases fitting TRBD2. The CDR3 loop spans 18 amino acids. CDR1 and CDR2 (germline): LGHNA, YSLEER. V gave up 0 bases and J gave up 3 bases; unmatched junction bases: 7. CDR3 nucleotides: TGCGCCAGCAGCCAAGATAGACTAGCGGGAGAGGGGACAGATACGCAGTATTTT. Translating it yields CASSQDRLAGEGTDTQYF.